This passage covers 3 T cell receptor beta chains from one sample sequenced in a study of a mutant IDH1 vaccine in newly diagnosed glioma. As for time point: week 47, end of study. The investigators gave 300 ug of mutant IDH1 20-mer peptide in each vaccine dose, together with topical imiquimod. The antigens these receptors bind are not known. Some clones are missing from TCRdb's copy, which holds only in-frame ones; the method was immunoSEQ multiplex PCR. The table lists tens of thousands of clones, approximately 84% of them singletons. Sequenced material: PBMCs, taken from a glioma patient whose treatment included an IDH1 peptide vaccine. The receptor set was obtained from a woman younger than 45 with glioma. Some clones in this sample may be carry-over from other donors' samples.

The chain carries TRBV5-1 and TRBJ2-5; D is unresolved. CDR1 is SGHRS, CDR2 YFSETQ, per germline. Trimming removed 5 bases from V and 2 bases from J, with 4 bases in between. The CDR3 runs 11 residues. The CDR3 DNA follows: TGCGCCAGCAGAGCACAAGAGACCCAGTACTTC. Protein product: CASRAQETQYF.

The rearrangement links TRBV6-5 to TRBJ2-7, with no clear D. The CDR3 consists of 13 residues. The V gene's germline CDR1 is MNHEY and CDR2 SVGAGI. With 8 bases removed from V and 0 bases from J, the gap between germline ends came to 11 bases. The CDR3 loop reads CASSKADSYEQYF. The CDR3 DNA sequence: TGTGCCAGCTCAAAGGCTGACTCCTACGAGCAGTACTTC.

The J gene is TRBJ1-2, the V gene TRBV5-4; D unclear. The CDR3 contains 13 residues. Germline CDR1 SGHNT, CDR2 YYREEE (reference sequence). V shed 1 base and J shed 1 base, with 5 bases lying between them. CDR3 DNA sequence: TGTGCCAGCAGCTTGATCAGTAACTATGGCTACACCTTC. As protein: CASSLISNYGYTF.